This T cell receptor beta chain comes out of a study of cytomegalovirus exposure and HLA in healthy donors. With 60 Vbeta and 13 Jbeta primers, the PCR was carried out. The table came from immunoSEQ multiplex PCR; TCRdb's copy has only in-frame clones and leaves some out. The sample records approximately 170,000 clones, around 85% being singletons. CDR3 length equals 13 residues. Germline V gene lookup returns CDR1 MNHNS and CDR2 SASEGT. With 4 bases removed from V and 4 bases from J, the gap between germline ends came to 9 bases. The rearrangement joins TRBV6-1 to TRBJ2-3, with D uncertain. Sequences were obtained from PBMCs. The source is a boy between 2 and 15 years old in good health and CMV-seronegative. As DNA, the CDR3 is TGTGCCAGCAGTGCCGTTTATGCAGATACGCAGTATTTT. It specifies CASSAVYADTQYF.